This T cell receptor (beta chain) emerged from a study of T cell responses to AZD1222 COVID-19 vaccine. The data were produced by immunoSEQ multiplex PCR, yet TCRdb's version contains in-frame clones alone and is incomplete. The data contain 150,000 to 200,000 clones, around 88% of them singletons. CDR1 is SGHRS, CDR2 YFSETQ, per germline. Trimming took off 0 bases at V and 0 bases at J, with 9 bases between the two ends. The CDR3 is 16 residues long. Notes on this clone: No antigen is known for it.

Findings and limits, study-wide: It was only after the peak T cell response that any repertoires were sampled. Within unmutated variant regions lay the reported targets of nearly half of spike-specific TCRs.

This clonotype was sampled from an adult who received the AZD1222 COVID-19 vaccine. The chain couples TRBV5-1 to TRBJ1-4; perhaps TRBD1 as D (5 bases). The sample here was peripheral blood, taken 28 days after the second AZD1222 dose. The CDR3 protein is CASSLGDFATNEKLFF. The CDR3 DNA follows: TGCGCCAGCAGCTTGGGGGACTTTGCAACTAATGAAAAACTGTTTTTT.